A single sample gave rise to the 19 T cell receptor beta chains below, sequenced in a study of regulatory T cells in long-lasting Graves disease. Time point denoted: newly diagnosed GD, antithyroid drugs for less than 3 months. Making the TCR library involved RNA that had been extracted from PBMCs. Combining iRepertoire HTBI primers with Arm-PCR of CDR3 regions, the authors built TCR beta libraries. TCRdb independently ran MiXCR on the multiplex PCR reads; one entry per CDR3 protein. The sample shows some 560,000 distinct CDR3 sequences, 15% to 20% of them seen only once. The same sample was also studied in work on T cells in Graves' hyperthyroidism and ophthalmopathy.

Material: peripheral blood mononuclear cells (PBMCs), obtained at new diagnosis, from a patient treated with antithyroid drugs. These receptors were taken from a woman aged 35-65 years with Graves disease.

This clonotype was seen at least ten times. Here the CDR3 reads CASRANRDRATNEQFF. CDR3 bases: TGTGCCAGCAGGGCGAACCGGGACAGGGCGACCAATGAGCAGTTCTTC. The chain carries TRBV6-1 and TRBJ2-1; 9 bases line up with TRBD1. V lost 6 bases, J lost 6 bases, and 12 bases stayed unmatched. The CDR3 runs 16 residues. From germline, CDR1 is MNHNS and CDR2 SASEGT.

This clonotype was counted ten times or more. The chain's CDR3 is CAIRLRTAGTDTQYF. In nucleotides, the CDR3 is TGTGCCATCCGACTTAGGACCGCCGGCACAGATACGCAGTATTTT. V and J are TRBV10-3 and TRBJ2-3; D is uncertain. Germline-derived CDR1 and CDR2 are ENHRY and SYGVKD. The CDR3 sequence is 15 residues long. V lost 8 bases and J 1 base, leaving 16 bases between the germline ends.

This clonotype was observed a few times. This chain uses TRBV19 with TRBJ1-3; D remains ambiguous. Looked up from germline, CDR1 is LNHDA and CDR2 is SQIVND (reference sequence). The V and J ends lost 6 bases and 4 bases respectively, with 13 bases between them. The CDR3 has 14 amino acids. CDR3 coding DNA: TGTGCCAGTAGACCAAGGACGCACGGAAACACCATATATTTT. Encoded protein: CASRPRTHGNTIYF.

This clonotype was counted between two and nine times. This sequence joins TRBV27 and TRBJ1-6; perhaps TRBD1 as D (5 bases). The V end was cut by 5 bases, the J end by 8 bases, with 10 bases between. CDR1 and CDR2 (germline): MNHEY, SMNVEV (reference sequence). The CDR3 runs 13 residues. The CDR3 protein is CASSDRFYSPLHF. The DNA for the CDR3 is TGTGCCAGCAGTGACAGATTCTATTCACCCCTCCACTTT.

This clonotype was recorded many times. V is TRBV5-8 and J is TRBJ1-1, with D uncertain. The CDR3 extends over 15 amino acids. V dropped 2 bases and J dropped 1 base, with 12 bases sitting between them. The germline CDR1 and CDR2 sequences are SGHTS and YDEGEE. The CDR3 DNA reads TGTGCCAGCAGCTTCCCCCTTCTGGGGAACACTGAAGCTTTCTTT. It encodes CASSFPLLGNTEAFF.

This clonotype has ten or more counts. This chain joins TRBV19 and TRBJ1-1; D gene uncertain. Germline CDR1 reads LNHDA; CDR2 reads SQIVND (reference sequence). The CDR3 loop spans 13 amino acids. V lost 7 bases and J 6 bases, leaving 15 bases between the germline ends. The CDR3 DNA sequence: TGTGCCAGTAAGGAGGGCAGCAACCCTGAAGCTTTCTTT. Its protein product is CASKEGSNPEAFF.

This clonotype has ten or more counts. Mismatch with germline at one junction end may stem from a read error. J is TRBJ2-1 and V is TRBV6-2 or TRBV6-3; a weak D match, TRBD2 (6 bases). Germline CDR1 reads MNHEY; CDR2 reads SVGEGT. The CDR3 length is 10 residues. CDR3 DNA: TGTGCCAGCAGTACTGGGACTCTTCGCTTC. Amino acid sequence: CASSTGTLRF.

This clonotype was seen a handful of times. The rearrangement uses TRBV13 and TRBJ2-3; D gene ambiguous. With the DNA end fitting TRBJ2-5 better, the J assignment may be wrong. The CDR3 length is 14 residues. Germline CDR1 is PRHDT and CDR2 is FYEKMQ (reference sequence). In nucleotides, the CDR3 is TGTGCCAGCAGCACCCAGGAGTCACTAGAGACCCAGTACTTC. Protein: CASSTQESLETQYF.

This clonotype was counted between two and nine times. The V gene is TRBV7-9, the J gene TRBJ2-1, with TRBD1 as a possible D gene (5 bases). The CDR3 spans 11 residues. V dropped 5 bases and J dropped 13 bases, with 12 bases sitting between them. From germline, CDR1 is SEHNR and CDR2 FQNEAQ (reference sequence). The CDR3 here is CASSRMQGQFF. As DNA, the CDR3 is TGTGCCAGCAGCAGGATGCAGGGCCAGTTCTTC.

This clonotype occurred many times. The V call is TRBV20-1, the J call TRBJ2-3; D is ambiguous. The germline V gene has CDR1 DFQATT and CDR2 SNEGSKA (reference sequence). Trimming took off 3 bases at V and 3 bases at J, with 4 bases between the two ends. This CDR3 has 11 residues. For the CDR3, the DNA is TGCAGTGCTAGCTATACAGATACGCAGTATTTT. Translation gives CSASYTDTQYF.

This clonotype was counted ten times or more. The chain is built from TRBV28 and TRBJ1-1; 7 bases are a match to TRBD1. The CDR3 is made up of 14 amino acids. V lost 6 bases, J lost 4 bases, and 8 bases stayed unmatched. The germline gives CDR1 MDHEN, CDR2 SYDVKM. CDR3 nucleotides: TGTGCCAGCAGACCTACCTACAGGGGCACTGAAGCTTTCTTT. It specifies CASRPTYRGTEAFF.

At least ten counts were recorded for this clonotype. The chain is built from TRBV3-1 and TRBJ1-2; possible D gene TRBD1, 6 bases. Trimming cost V 4 bases and J 8 bases, with 14 bases left between them. CDR1 and CDR2 from the germline V gene are LGHDT and YNNKEL (reference sequence). The CDR3 consists of 13 residues. The CDR3 loop reads CASSPGAGFGYTF. The CDR3 coding sequence is TGTGCCAGCAGCCCAGGGGCCGGGTTCGGCTACACCTTC. The full variable domain, completed using reference TRBV3-1 and TRBJ1-2, is DTAVSQTPKYLVTQMGNDKSIKCEQNLGHDTMYWYKQDSKKFLKIMFSYNNKELIINETVPNRFSPKSPDKAHLNLHINSLELGDSAVYFCASSPGAGFGYTFGSGTRLTVV.

This clonotype has just a few counts. The chain employs TRBV5-1 and TRBJ2-3; 9 bases agree with TRBD2. V lost 6 bases and J lost 1; bases outside the gene matches: 6. The CDR3 is 15 residues long. Germline assignment: CDR1 SGHRS and CDR2 YFSETQ. Written as DNA, the CDR3 is TGCGCCAGCACGGAGCGGGGGGCGGGCACAGATACGCAGTATTTT. It specifies CASTERGAGTDTQYF.

This clonotype was found many times. The chain uses TRBV6-5 and TRBJ1-5; D gene unclear. This CDR3 contains 14 residues. Looked up from germline, CDR1 is MNHEY and CDR2 is SVGAGI. V was cut by 1 base and J by 4 bases, with 8 bases left in between. The CDR3 sequence: CASSYLQGNQPQHF. Written as DNA, the CDR3 is TGTGCCAGCAGTTACTTACAAGGGAATCAGCCCCAGCATTTT.

This clonotype was detected ten times or more. The chain has TRBV5-1 and TRBJ2-7; 9 bases line up with TRBD2. Germline V gene lookup returns CDR1 SGHRS and CDR2 YFSETQ. V dropped 2 bases and J dropped 4; count of bases not matched to a gene: 4. This CDR3 has 14 amino acids. Written as DNA, the CDR3 is TGCGCCAGCAGCTTTAGCGGGGGCGGTTACGAGCAGTACTTC. Its protein product is CASSFSGGGYEQYF.

This clonotype came up a few times. This rearrangement joins TRBV7-2 to TRBJ1-3, with D perhaps matching TRBD1 (6 bases). Germline CDR1 is SGHTA and CDR2 is FQGNSA. Trimming removed 5 bases at V and 4 bases at J, with 12 bases between. There are 14 residues in the CDR3. The CDR3 protein is CASSRVGGGNTIYF. The CDR3 DNA follows: TGTGCCAGCAGCCGGGTAGGGGGAGGAAACACCATATATTTT.

This clonotype was seen at least ten times. The chain is built from TRBV7-9 and TRBJ2-5, with 9 positions matching TRBD2. V trimming: 5 bases; J trimming: 5 bases; junction bases outside the gene matches: 15. There are 17 residues in the CDR3. The germline CDR1 and CDR2 sequences are SEHNR and FQNEAQ (reference sequence). The CDR3 sequence is CASSPKTSGFQRETQYF. The CDR3 DNA sequence: TGTGCCAGCAGCCCCAAGACTAGCGGCTTTCAAAGGGAGACCCAGTACTTC.

The table lists this clonotype with a few counts. The J gene is TRBJ2-1, the V gene TRBV19; 8 bases align to TRBD2. This CDR3 has 19 residues. With 7 bases clipped from V and 3 bases from J, the junction kept 20 bases outside the gene matches. The germline V gene has CDR1 LNHDA and CDR2 SQIVND (reference sequence). The CDR3 sequence is CASNPSWIMAGGNYNEQFF. The CDR3 coding sequence is TGTGCCAGTAACCCATCGTGGATTATGGCGGGGGGTAACTACAATGAGCAGTTCTTC.

The V and J genes are TRBV7-8 and TRBJ1-1; D not resolved. The germline gives CDR1 SGHVS, CDR2 FQNEAQ. Trimming shortened V by 8 bases and J by 12 bases, and 19 bases separated the two germline ends. CDR3 size: 12 residues. CDR3 protein: CASGHLEGVSFF. CDR3 coding DNA: TGTGCCAGCGGCCACCTCGAGGGCGTTTCTTTCTTT.